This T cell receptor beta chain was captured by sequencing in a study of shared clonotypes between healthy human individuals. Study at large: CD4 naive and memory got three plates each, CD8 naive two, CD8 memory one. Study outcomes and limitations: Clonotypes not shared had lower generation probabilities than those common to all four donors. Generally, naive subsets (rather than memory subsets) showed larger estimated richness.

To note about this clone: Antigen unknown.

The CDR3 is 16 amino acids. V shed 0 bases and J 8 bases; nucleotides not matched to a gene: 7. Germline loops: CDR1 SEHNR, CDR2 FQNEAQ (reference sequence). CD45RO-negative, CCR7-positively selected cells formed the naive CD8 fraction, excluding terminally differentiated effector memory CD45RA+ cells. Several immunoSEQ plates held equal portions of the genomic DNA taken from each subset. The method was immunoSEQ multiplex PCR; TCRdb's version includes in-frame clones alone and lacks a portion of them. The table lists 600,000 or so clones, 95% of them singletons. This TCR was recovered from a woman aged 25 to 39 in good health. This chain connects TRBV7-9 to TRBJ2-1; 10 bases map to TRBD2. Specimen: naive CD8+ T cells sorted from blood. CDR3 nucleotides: TGTGCCAGCAGCTTAGCTTCGGGACTAGCGTTTCATGAGCAGTTCTTC. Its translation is CASSLASGLAFHEQFF.